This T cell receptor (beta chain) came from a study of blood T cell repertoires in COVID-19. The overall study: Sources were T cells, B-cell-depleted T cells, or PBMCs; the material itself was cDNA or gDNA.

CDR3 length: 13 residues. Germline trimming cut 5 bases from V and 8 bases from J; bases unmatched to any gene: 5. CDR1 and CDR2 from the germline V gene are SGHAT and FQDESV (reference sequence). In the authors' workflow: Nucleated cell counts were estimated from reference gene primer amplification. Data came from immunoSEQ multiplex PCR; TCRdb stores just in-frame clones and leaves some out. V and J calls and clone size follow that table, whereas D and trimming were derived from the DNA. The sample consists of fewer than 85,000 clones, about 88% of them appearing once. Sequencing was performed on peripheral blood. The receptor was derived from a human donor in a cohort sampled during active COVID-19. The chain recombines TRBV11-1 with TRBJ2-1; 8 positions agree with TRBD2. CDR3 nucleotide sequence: TGTGCCAGCAGCCGCGGACTAGCCGATGAGCAGTTCTTC. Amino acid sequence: CASSRGLADEQFF.